Following are 16 T cell receptor beta chains from one sample sequenced in a study of Graves' ophthalmopathy and Graves' hyperthyroidism. The authors amplified TCR beta CDR3 regions, and they did so from RNA transcripts for repertoire sequencing. A first-round RT-PCR used HTBI primers, followed by a second-round multiplex PCR. Using its own MiXCR run on the multiplex PCR reads, TCRdb lists one record per CDR3 protein. The sample shows 200,000 to 250,000 distinct CDR3 sequences, roughly 50% of them seen only once. The specimen sequenced was peripheral blood. The receptors were sampled from an adult man with Graves' ophthalmopathy.

This clonotype was counted a few times. This chain uses TRBV20-1 with TRBJ1-5; 9 bases map to TRBD1. The CDR3 length is 13 residues. Germline CDR1 DFQATT, CDR2 SNEGSKA (reference sequence). The junction had 4 bases not matched to a gene; V was cut back by 3 bases and J by 7 bases. CDR3 bases: TGCAGTGCTAGTCGACAGGGGGGGCAGCCCCAGCATTTT. This encodes CSASRQGGQPQHF.

The CDR3 region is CASSYSGQPPQYF. The DNA for the CDR3 is TGTGCCAGCAGCTACTCGGGACAGCCGCCCCAGTACTTC. J is TRBJ2-5 and V is TRBV7-3, with 7 bases matching TRBD1. The V gene end was trimmed by 4 bases and the J gene end by 9 bases; junction bases not matched to a gene: 8. Germline values: CDR1 SGHTA, CDR2 FQGTGA. This CDR3 comprises 13 residues.

This clonotype was recorded once. The chain uses TRBV12-3 or TRBV12-4 and TRBJ1-2; TRBD1 matches 7 bases. Trimming cost V 0 bases and J 5 bases; bases outside gene matches: 21. The CDR3 runs 20 residues. CDR3 coding DNA: TGTGCCAGCAGTTTAGCGCCAGGCAGGGGGTTGAGAGAAGGGTTTTATGGCTACACCTTC. It yields the protein CASSLAPGRGLREGFYGYTF.

This clonotype occurred a few times. The J gene is TRBJ1-4, the V gene TRBV6-5; perhaps TRBD1 as D (6 bases). This CDR3 region has 15 residues. CDR1 is MNHEY, CDR2 SVGAGI, per germline. Trimming cost V 5 bases and J 8 bases, with 18 bases left between them. The CDR3 sequence is CASSGRDTQAEKLFF. In DNA form, the CDR3 reads TGTGCCAGCAGTGGCAGGGACACGCAGGCGGAAAAACTGTTTTTT.

This clonotype was observed a handful of times. The chain recombines TRBV10-3 with TRBJ1-2, with D perhaps matching TRBD1 (5 bases). The CDR3 sequence is 13 residues long. The V end lost 8 bases, the J end lost 2 bases, and 12 bases lay between the germline ends. Looked up from germline, CDR1 is ENHRY and CDR2 is SYGVKD. DNA of the CDR3: TGTGCCATCGCCCCCCGGGACAACTATGGCTACACCTTC. Translation: CAIAPRDNYGYTF.

V is TRBV2 and J is TRBJ1-5; 9 nucleotides match TRBD1. This CDR3 region has 16 residues. V gave up 2 bases and J gave up 6 bases; unmatched junction bases: 8. CDR1 is SNHLY and CDR2 is FYNNEI in the germline V gene. CDR3 in amino acids: CASSELQDRGGQPQHF. The DNA of the CDR3 is TGTGCCAGCAGTGAACTCCAAGACAGGGGGGGTCAGCCCCAGCATTTT.

This clonotype was observed a few times. The V gene is TRBV12-3 or TRBV12-4, the J gene TRBJ1-2; D perhaps matches TRBD1 (5 bases). The CDR3 is made up of 14 amino acids. V was cut by 6 bases and J by 2 bases, with 13 bases left in between. The CDR3 loop is CASSPVGENYGYTF. CDR3 bases: TGTGCCAGCAGCCCGGTAGGGGAGAACTATGGCTACACCTTC.

The chain has TRBV24-1 and TRBJ2-7; 11 bases fit TRBD2. The DNA end is a closer match to TRBJ2-1, so the J assignment may be wrong. Germline V gene sequence: CDR1 KGHDR, CDR2 SFDVKD. This CDR3 is 17 amino acids long. DNA of the CDR3: TGTGCCACCAGTGATACGGGAACTAGCGGGAGCTACAATGAGCAGTTCTTC. This translates into CATSDTGTSGSYNEQFF.

The V call is TRBV7-2, the J call TRBJ2-5; D ambiguous. The V gene lost 8 bases and the J gene lost 2 bases, with 24 bases spanning the gap. This CDR3 is built from 17 residues. The V gene's germline CDR1 is SGHTA and CDR2 FQGNSA. The DNA for the CDR3 is TGTGCCAGCGGCCGAACCTTCCGAGGCGCGGCTCAAGAGACCCAGTACTTC. Translated: CASGRTFRGAAQETQYF.

This sequence joins TRBV7-2 and TRBJ1-1, with D perhaps TRBD1 (6 bases). CDR1 and CDR2 (germline): SGHTA, FQGNSA. This CDR3 is 16 amino acids long. The ends were cut back, 5 bases at V and 6 bases at J, with 22 bases in the middle. This CDR3 reads CASSPAVGGVFAEAFF. The CDR3 nucleotides read TGTGCCAGCAGCCCGGCGGTGGGGGGCGTATTTGCTGAAGCTTTCTTT.

The chain carries TRBV10-2 and TRBJ2-5; 7 positions match TRBD2. Looked up from germline, CDR1 is WSHSY and CDR2 is SAAADI. The CDR3 runs 15 residues. J lost 5 bases, V lost 7 bases, and 13 bases had no gene match. The CDR3 DNA reads TGCGCCAGCATAGTGAGCGGGGTATACGGGGAGACCCAGTACTTC. As protein: CASIVSGVYGETQYF.

The chain employs TRBV9 and TRBJ2-7, with a weak D call TRBD1 (6 bases). This CDR3 has 13 amino acids. Germline V CDR1 and CDR2: SGDLS, YYNGEE. V lost 7 bases to trimming and J lost 6 bases, with 17 bases between them. CDR3 residues: CASSHSGEREQYF. Here the CDR3 DNA reads TGTGCCAGCTCACACTCAGGGGAGCGCGAGCAGTACTTC.

The V and J genes are TRBV6-5 and TRBJ1-5; D perhaps matches TRBD1 (5 bases). The germline V gene encodes CDR1 MNHEY and CDR2 SVGAGI. V lost 8 bases and J 5 bases, leaving 16 bases between the germline ends. CDR3 length equals 14 residues. The CDR3 sequence is CASLTGHVDQPQHF. In DNA form, the CDR3 reads TGTGCCAGCCTCACCGGACATGTCGATCAGCCCCAGCATTTT.

J is TRBJ1-5 and V is TRBV5-5; unclear D gene. V lost 4 bases, J lost 0 bases, and 11 bases lay in between. Germline loops: CDR1 SGHKS, CDR2 YYEKEE (reference sequence). This CDR3 region has 15 residues. The CDR3 nucleotides are TGTGCCAGCAGCGCCCGGAGGTATAGCAATCAGCCCCAGCATTTT. It yields the protein CASSARRYSNQPQHF.

This clonotype came up a few times. The CDR3 DNA reads as TGTGCCAGTAAGGCATGGCGCGAGCCCCAGCATTTT. Protein: CASKAWREPQHF. The chain combines TRBV19 with TRBJ1-5, with D hard to call. CDR3 length: 12 residues. V lost 7 bases, J lost 8 bases, and 12 bases lay in between. Germline CDR1 is LNHDA and CDR2 is SQIVND (reference sequence). Combining the CDR3 with reference TRBV19 and TRBJ1-5 gives the whole variable domain DGGITQSPKYLFRKEGQNVTLSCEQNLNHDAMYWYRQDPGQGLRLIYYSQIVNDFQKGDIAEGYSVSREKKESFPLTVTSAQKNPTAFYLCASKAWREPQHFGDGTRLSIL.

This clonotype occurred a few times. This chain links TRBV15 with TRBJ1-4; D unclear. The germline V and J ends were trimmed by 0 bases and 3 bases, with 11 bases remaining between them. The CDR3 covers 16 residues. Germline CDR1 and CDR2: LNHNV and YYDKDF (reference sequence). CDR3 sequence (DNA): TGTGCCACCAGCAGAGATCTGGGGTTGGCTAATGAAAAACTGTTTTTT. Its protein product is CATSRDLGLANEKLFF. Full variable domain (remainder filled in from reference TRBV15 and TRBJ1-4): DAMVIQNPRYQVTQFGKPVTLSCSQTLNHNVMYWYQQKSSQAPKLLFHYYDKDFNNEADTPDNFQSRRPNTSFCFLDIRSPGLGDTAMYLCATSRDLGLANEKLFFGSGTQLSVL.